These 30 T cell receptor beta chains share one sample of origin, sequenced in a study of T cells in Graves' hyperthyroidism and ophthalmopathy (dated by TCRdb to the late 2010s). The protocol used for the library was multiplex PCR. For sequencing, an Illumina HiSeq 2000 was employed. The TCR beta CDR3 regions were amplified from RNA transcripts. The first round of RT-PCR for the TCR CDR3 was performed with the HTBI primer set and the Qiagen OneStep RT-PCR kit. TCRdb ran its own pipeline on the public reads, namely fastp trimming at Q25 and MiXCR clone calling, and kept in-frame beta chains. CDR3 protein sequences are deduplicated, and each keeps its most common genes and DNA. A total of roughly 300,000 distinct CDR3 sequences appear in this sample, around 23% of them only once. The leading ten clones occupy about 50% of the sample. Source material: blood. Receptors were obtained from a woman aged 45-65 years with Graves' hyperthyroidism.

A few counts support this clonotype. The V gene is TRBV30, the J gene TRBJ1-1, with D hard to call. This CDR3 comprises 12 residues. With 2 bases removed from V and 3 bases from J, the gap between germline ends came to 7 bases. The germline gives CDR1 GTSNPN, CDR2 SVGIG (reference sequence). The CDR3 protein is CAWSSGHTEAFF. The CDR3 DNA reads TGTGCCTGGAGTTCGGGTCACACTGAAGCTTTCTTT.

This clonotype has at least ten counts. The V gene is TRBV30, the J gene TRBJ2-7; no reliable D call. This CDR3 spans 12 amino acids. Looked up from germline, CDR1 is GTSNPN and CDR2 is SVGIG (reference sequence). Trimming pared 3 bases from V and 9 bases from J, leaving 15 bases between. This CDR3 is CAWSDGPLGQYF. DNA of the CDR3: TGTGCCTGGAGCGACGGTCCCCTTGGGCAGTACTTC.

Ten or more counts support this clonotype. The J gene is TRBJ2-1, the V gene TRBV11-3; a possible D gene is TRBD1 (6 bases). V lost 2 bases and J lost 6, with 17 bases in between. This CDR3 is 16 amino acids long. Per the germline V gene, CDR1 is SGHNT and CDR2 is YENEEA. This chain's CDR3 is CASSLSGRGQGNEQFF. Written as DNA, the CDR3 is TGTGCCAGCAGCTTATCAGGCAGGGGTCAGGGCAATGAGCAGTTCTTC.

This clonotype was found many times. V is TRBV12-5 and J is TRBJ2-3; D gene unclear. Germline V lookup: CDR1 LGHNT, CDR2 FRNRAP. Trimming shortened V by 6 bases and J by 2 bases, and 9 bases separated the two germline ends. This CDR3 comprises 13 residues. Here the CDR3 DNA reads TGTGCTAGTGGCCGTCTGGTCACAGATACGCAGTATTTT. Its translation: CASGRLVTDTQYF. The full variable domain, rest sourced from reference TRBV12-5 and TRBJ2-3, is DARVTQTPRHKVTEMGQEVTMRCQPILGHNTVFWYRQTMMQGLELLAYFRNRAPLDDSGMPKDRFSAEMPDATLATLKIQPSEPRDSAVYFCASGRLVTDTQYFGPGTRLTVL.

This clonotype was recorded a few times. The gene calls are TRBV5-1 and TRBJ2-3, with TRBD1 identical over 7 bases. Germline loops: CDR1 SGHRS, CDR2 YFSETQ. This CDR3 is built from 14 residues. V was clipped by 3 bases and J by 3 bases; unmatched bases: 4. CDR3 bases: TGCGCCAGCAGCTCCGGACAGGCTACAGATACGCAGTATTTT. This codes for CASSSGQATDTQYF.

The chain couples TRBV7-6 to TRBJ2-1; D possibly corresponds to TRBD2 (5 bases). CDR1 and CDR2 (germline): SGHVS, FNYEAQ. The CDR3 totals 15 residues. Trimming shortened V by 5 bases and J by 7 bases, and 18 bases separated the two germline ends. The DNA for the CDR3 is TGTGCCAGCAGCCCCCCGCATCTAGCTTTTAATGAGCAGTTCTTC. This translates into CASSPPHLAFNEQFF.

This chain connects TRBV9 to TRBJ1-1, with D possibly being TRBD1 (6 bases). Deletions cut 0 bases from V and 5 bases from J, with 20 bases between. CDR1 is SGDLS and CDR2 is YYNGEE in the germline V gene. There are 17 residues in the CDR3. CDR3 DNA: TGTGCCAGCAGCGTAGACCCCCCCGGGACAAAAAAAACTGAAGCTTTCTTT. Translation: CASSVDPPGTKKTEAFF.

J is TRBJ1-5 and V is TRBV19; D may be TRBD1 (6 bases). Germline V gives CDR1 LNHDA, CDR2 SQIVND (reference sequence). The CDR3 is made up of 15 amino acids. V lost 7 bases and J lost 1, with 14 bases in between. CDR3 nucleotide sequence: TGTGCCAGTACCATGTGGGGGCCGAGCAATCAGCCCCAGCATTTT. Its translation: CASTMWGPSNQPQHF.

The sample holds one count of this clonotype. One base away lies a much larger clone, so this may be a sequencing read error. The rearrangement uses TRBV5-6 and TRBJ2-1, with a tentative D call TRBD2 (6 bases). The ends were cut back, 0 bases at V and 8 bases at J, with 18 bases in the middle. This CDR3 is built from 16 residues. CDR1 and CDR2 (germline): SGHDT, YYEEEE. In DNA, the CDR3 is TGTGCCAGCAGCTTGGCGATCCTGCGGGAAAGACATGAGCAGTTCTTC. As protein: CASSLAILRERHEQFF.

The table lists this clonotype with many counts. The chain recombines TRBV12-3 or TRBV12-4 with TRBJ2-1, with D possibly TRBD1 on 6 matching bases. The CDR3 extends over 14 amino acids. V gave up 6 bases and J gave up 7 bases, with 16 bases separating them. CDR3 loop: CASRHTGRRNEQFF. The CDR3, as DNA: TGTGCCAGCAGACATACAGGGAGACGGAATGAGCAGTTCTTC.

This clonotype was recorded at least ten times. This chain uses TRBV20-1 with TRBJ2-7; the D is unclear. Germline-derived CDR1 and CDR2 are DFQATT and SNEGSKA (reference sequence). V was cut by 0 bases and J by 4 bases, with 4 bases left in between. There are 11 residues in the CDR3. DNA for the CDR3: TGCAGTGCTAGAGAAGGGTACGAGCAGTACTTC. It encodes CSAREGYEQYF.

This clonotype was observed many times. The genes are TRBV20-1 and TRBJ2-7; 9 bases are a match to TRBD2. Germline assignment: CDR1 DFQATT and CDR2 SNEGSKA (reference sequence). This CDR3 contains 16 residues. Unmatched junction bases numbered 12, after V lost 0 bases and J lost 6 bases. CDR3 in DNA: TGCAGTGCTAGAGACTCTGGGGCGGGAGGGCCAGGCGAGCAGTACTTC. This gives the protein CSARDSGAGGPGEQYF.

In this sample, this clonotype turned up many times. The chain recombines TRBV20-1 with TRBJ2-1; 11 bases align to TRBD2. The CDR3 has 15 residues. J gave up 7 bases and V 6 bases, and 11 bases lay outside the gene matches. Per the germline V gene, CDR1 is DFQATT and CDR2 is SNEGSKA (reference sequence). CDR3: CSARASGRSHNEQFF. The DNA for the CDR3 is TGCAGTGCCCGGGCTAGCGGGAGGTCTCATAATGAGCAGTTCTTC.

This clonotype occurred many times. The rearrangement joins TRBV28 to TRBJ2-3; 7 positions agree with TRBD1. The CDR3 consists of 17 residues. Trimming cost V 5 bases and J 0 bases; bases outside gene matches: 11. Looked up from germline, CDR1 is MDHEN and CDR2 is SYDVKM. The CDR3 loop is CASSDPRGQISTDTQYF. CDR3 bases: TGTGCCAGCAGTGATCCCCGGGGACAGATAAGCACAGATACGCAGTATTTT.

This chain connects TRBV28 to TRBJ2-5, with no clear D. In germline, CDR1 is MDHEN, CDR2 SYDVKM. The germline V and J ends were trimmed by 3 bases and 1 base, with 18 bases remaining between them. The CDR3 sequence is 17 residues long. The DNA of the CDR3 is TGTGCCAGCAGTTTCACCCTTAGGGCGGTGGTCCAAGAGACCCAGTACTTC. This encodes CASSFTLRAVVQETQYF.

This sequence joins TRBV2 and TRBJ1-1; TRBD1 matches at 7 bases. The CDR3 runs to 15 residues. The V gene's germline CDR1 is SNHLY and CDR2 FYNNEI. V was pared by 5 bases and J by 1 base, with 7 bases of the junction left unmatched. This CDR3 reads CASSLQGNKNTEAFF. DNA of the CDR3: TGTGCCAGCAGTCTACAGGGGAATAAGAACACTGAAGCTTTCTTT. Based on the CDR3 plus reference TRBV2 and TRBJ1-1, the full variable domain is EPEVTQTPSHQVTQMGQEVILRCVPISNHLYFYWYRQILGQKVEFLVSFYNNEISEKSEIFDDQFSVERPDGSNFTLKIRSTKLEDSAMYFCASSLQGNKNTEAFFGQGTRLTVV.

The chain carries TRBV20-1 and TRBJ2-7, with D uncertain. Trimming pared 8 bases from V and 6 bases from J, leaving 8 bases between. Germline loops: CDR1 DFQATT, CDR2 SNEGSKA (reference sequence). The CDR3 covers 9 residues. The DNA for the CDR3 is TGCAGTATCGGAACCGAGCAGTACTTC. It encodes CSIGTEQYF.

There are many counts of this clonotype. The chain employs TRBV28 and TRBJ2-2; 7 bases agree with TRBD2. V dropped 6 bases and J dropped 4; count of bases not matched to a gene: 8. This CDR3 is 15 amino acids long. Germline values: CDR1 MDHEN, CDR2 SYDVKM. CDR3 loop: CASSTSSGGTGELFF. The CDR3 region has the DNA TGTGCCAGCAGCACCTCTAGCGGAGGCACCGGGGAGCTGTTTTTT.

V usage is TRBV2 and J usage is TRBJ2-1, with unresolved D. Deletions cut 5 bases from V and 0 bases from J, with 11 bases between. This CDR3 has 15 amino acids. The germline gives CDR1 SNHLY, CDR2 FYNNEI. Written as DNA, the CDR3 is TGTGCCAGCAGTTCGGAGTTCTCCTCCTACAATGAGCAGTTCTTC. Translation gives CASSSEFSSYNEQFF.

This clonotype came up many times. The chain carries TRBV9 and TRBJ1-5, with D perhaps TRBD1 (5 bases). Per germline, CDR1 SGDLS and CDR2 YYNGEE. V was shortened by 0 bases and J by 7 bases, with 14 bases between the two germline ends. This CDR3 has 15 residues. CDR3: CASSVGGRGGQPQHF. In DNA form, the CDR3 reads TGTGCCAGCAGCGTAGGGGGTAGGGGAGGACAGCCCCAGCATTTT.

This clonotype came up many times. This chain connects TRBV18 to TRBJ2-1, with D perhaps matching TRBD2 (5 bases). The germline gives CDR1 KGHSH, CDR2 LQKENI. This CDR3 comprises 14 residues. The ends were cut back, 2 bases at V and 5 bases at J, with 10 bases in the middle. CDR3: CASSPRTGDNEQFF. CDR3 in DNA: TGTGCCAGCTCACCAAGGACTGGGGACAATGAGCAGTTCTTC.

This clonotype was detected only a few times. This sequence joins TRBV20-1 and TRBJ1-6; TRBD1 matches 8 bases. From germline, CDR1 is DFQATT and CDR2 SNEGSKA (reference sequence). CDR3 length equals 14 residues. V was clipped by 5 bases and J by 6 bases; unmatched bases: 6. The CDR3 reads CSAPGQEFNSPLHF. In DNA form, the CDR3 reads TGCAGTGCTCCGGGACAGGAGTTTAATTCACCCCTCCACTTT.

DNA for the CDR3: TGTGCCTGGAGTGTCCGAGCCGCAGATACGCAGTATTTT. It is translated as CAWSVRAADTQYF. This sequence joins TRBV30 and TRBJ2-3, with D unclear. This CDR3 is built from 13 residues. CDR1 is GTSNPN and CDR2 is SVGIG in the germline V gene (reference sequence). V was clipped by 0 bases and J by 4 bases, with 8 bases between them.

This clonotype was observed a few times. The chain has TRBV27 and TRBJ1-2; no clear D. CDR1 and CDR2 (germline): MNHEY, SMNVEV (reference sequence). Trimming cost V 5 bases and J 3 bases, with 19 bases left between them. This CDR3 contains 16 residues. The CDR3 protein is CASSPRLGGKDYGYTF. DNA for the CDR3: TGTGCCAGCAGTCCCCGCCTGGGAGGAAAGGACTATGGCTACACCTTC.

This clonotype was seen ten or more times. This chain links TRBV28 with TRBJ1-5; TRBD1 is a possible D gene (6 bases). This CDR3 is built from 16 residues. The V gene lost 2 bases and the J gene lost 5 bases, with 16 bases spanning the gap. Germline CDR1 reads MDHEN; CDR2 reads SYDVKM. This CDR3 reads CASSLGLRGGHQPQHF. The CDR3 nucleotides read TGTGCCAGCAGTTTAGGTTTAAGGGGGGGCCATCAGCCCCAGCATTTT.

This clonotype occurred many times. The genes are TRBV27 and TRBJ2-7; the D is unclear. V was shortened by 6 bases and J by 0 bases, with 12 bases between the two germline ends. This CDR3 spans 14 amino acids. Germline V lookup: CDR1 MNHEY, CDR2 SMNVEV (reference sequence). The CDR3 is CASSRSRNSYEQYF. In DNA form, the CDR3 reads TGTGCCAGCAGCCGGAGCCGCAACTCCTACGAGCAGTACTTC.

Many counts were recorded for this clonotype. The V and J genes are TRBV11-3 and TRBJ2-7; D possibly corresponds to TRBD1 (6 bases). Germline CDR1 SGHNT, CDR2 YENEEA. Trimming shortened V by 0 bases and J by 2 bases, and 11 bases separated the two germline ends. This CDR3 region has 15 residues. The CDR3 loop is CASSLETGLAYEQYF. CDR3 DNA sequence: TGTGCCAGCAGCTTAGAAACAGGGTTGGCCTACGAGCAGTACTTC.

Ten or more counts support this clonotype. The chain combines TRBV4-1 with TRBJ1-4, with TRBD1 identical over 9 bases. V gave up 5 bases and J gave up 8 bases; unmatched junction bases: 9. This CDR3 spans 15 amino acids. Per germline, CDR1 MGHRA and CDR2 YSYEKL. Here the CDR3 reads CASSDLTGGREKLFF. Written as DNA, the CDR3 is TGCGCCAGCAGCGACTTGACAGGGGGGCGCGAAAAACTGTTTTTT.

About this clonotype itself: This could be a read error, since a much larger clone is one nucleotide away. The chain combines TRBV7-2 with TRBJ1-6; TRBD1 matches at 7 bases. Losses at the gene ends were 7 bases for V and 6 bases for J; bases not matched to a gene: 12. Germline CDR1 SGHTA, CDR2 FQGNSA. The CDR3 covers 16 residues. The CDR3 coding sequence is TGTGCCAGCACCCCGGGCTTTGACAGGGCTAATTCACCCCTCCACTTT. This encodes CASTPGFDRANSPLHF. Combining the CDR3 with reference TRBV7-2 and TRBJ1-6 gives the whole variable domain GAGVSQSPSNKVTEKGKDVELRCDPISGHTALYWYRQSLGQGLEFLIYFQGNSAPDKSGLPSDRFSAERTGGSVSTLTIQRTQQEDSAVYLCASTPGFDRANSPLHFGNGTRLTVT.

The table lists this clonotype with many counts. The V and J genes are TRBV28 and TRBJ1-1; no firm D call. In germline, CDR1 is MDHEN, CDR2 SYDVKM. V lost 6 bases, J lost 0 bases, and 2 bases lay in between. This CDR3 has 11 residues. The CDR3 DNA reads TGTGCCAGCAGCATGAACACTGAAGCTTTCTTT. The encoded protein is CASSMNTEAFF.